This T cell receptor (beta chain) was recovered during a study of shared T cell receptors in the human thymus. Germline V gene lookup returns CDR1 MNHEY and CDR2 SMNVEV (reference sequence). Between the trimmed V and J ends, which lost 0 bases and 4 bases, there was a span of 13 bases. The CDR3 length is 16 residues. Generated by immunoSEQ multiplex PCR, the TCRdb table keeps only in-frame clones and is missing some. Here the sample spans hundreds of thousands of clones, 85% to 95% being singletons. The sequenced sample consisted of thymocytes. This sequence originates from a human donor. V gene TRBV27 combines with J gene TRBJ2-1, with TRBD1 as a possible D gene (6 bases). CDR3 sequence reads: CASSLSTWGQYNEQFF. CDR3 DNA sequence: TGTGCCAGCAGTTTATCGACCTGGGGGCAATACAATGAGCAGTTCTTC.